This TCR beta chain was profiled in a study of blood T cell repertoires in COVID-19. Study details: Acute and convalescent COVID-19 samples came from the United States, Italy and Spain. Nucleic acid was either cDNA or gDNA, and it came from T cells, B-cell-depleted T cells, or PBMCs.

V gave up 4 bases and J gave up 5 bases; unmatched junction bases: 10. CDR1 and CDR2 from the germline V gene are SGHRS and YFSETQ. This CDR3 is 16 amino acids long. In the source study's methods: Reference gene primers were amplified, and this amplification served to estimate nucleated cell counts. TCRdb's copy holds only in-frame clones and misses some; the assay was immunoSEQ multiplex PCR. D and trimming come from the DNA, and the V and J calls and clone size come from that table. The sample records around 260,000 clones, around 89% being singletons. This receptor was identified in a man aged 25-45 years with acute or convalescent COVID-19. Input material: peripheral blood. The gene calls are TRBV5-1 and TRBJ2-1, with TRBD2 identical over 9 bases. The CDR3 here is CASSPGSGGNDNEQFF. The CDR3 DNA reads TGCGCCAGCAGCCCAGGTAGCGGGGGAAATGACAATGAGCAGTTCTTC.